Each of the 8 T cell receptor beta chains below was sequenced from the same sample in a study of identical twins. TCRdb re-called the 5' RACE reads through MiXCR, storing one row per CDR3 protein. Among 500,000 to 600,000 distinct CDR3 sequences listed, less than 25% were seen once. The sample was also linked to a second study, of T cells expressing NK-cell markers.

Sequences were obtained from CD4+ T cells sorted from blood. These receptors were obtained from a woman younger than 30 in good health.

This clonotype was observed a handful of times. The chain links TRBV15 to TRBJ2-7; D is undetermined. The CDR3 extends over 15 amino acids. Germline CDR1 LNHNV, CDR2 YYDKDF (reference sequence). V was shortened by 0 bases and J by 3 bases, with 12 bases between the two germline ends. The CDR3 region has the DNA TGTGCCACCAGCAGAGAGGGTACGTCTTTCTACGAGCAGTACTTC. This gives the protein CATSREGTSFYEQYF.

This clonotype was picked up a small number of times. The V and J genes are TRBV12-3 or TRBV12-4 and TRBJ1-1, with D unclear. This CDR3 is built from 15 residues. V lost 6 bases and J lost 0, with 14 bases in between. The CDR3 DNA reads as TGTGCCAGCAGCCCAGCCCTACAAGTGAACACTGAAGCTTTCTTT. Translated, it gives CASSPALQVNTEAFF.

This clonotype showed up just a few times. The chain is built from TRBV5-1 and TRBJ2-1; the match to TRBD2 covers 10 bases. Germline values: CDR1 SGHRS, CDR2 YFSETQ. The trim removed 0 bases at V and 8 bases at J, leaving 5 bases unmatched. This CDR3 is 15 amino acids long. Written as DNA, the CDR3 is TGCGCCAGCAGCTTGGGGGGACTAGCGTACGATGAGCAGTTCTTC. Protein product: CASSLGGLAYDEQFF.

Only a few counts were recorded for this clonotype. This chain connects TRBV5-1 to TRBJ2-5; maybe TRBD2 (5 bases). Trimming shortened V by 4 bases and J by 2 bases, and 15 bases separated the two germline ends. Germline loops: CDR1 SGHRS, CDR2 YFSETQ. This CDR3 is built from 15 residues. The CDR3 sequence is CASSSGLLGQETQYF. Written as DNA, the CDR3 is TGCGCCAGCAGCAGCGGACTCTTGGGGCAAGAGACCCAGTACTTC.

This clonotype was observed a few times. The rearrangement uses TRBV25-1 and TRBJ2-5, with D possibly being TRBD1 (6 bases). With 2 bases removed from V and 2 bases from J, the gap between germline ends came to 9 bases. This CDR3 spans 14 amino acids. Germline V gives CDR1 MGHDK, CDR2 SYGVNS. The CDR3 region is CASSEDRQQETQYF. CDR3 nucleotides: TGTGCCAGCAGTGAAGACAGGCAACAAGAGACCCAGTACTTC.

This chain joins TRBV12-3 or TRBV12-4 and TRBJ1-1; tentative D call: TRBD1 (6 bases). V dropped 7 bases and J dropped 0 bases, with 12 bases sitting between them. This CDR3 has 14 amino acids. This chain's CDR3 is CASTHRELNTEAFF. The CDR3 nucleotides are TGTGCCAGCACCCACAGGGAATTGAACACTGAAGCTTTCTTT.

The chain is built from TRBV7-9 and TRBJ1-4; the D is unclear. Germline CDR1 is SEHNR and CDR2 is FQNEAQ (reference sequence). The CDR3 totals 12 residues. V was shortened by 2 bases and J by 11 bases, with 9 bases between the two germline ends. This CDR3 reads CASSLKGYKLFF. CDR3 nucleotides: TGTGCCAGCAGCTTAAAGGGCTATAAACTGTTTTTT.

The chain joins TRBV20-1 to TRBJ2-1; possibly TRBD1 or TRBD2 for D (5 bases each). CDR3 size: 14 residues. The germline V gene has CDR1 DFQATT and CDR2 SNEGSKA (reference sequence). Trimming took off 3 bases at V and 4 bases at J, with 13 bases between the two ends. CDR3 in amino acids: CSASIPGLYNEQFF. The CDR3 DNA reads TGCAGTGCTAGTATTCCGGGGCTGTACAATGAGCAGTTCTTC.